This paragraph reports one T cell receptor (beta chain). TCRB transcripts that were expressed got sequenced, as all of the isolated RNA had been reverse transcribed. The table came from immunoSEQ multiplex PCR; TCRdb's copy has only in-frame clones and leaves some out. The sample lists roughly 400,000 clones, more than 11% occurring once. Germline V gene data show CDR1 as MNHNS and CDR2 as SASEGT. Trimming took off 0 bases at V and 7 bases at J, with 16 bases between the two ends. The CDR3 consists of 17 residues. The data originate from a study of beta chain features in type 1 diabetes. This TCR came from a man aged 25 to 40 in good health. Sequencing was carried out using naive CD4+ T cells from blood. The chain is built from TRBV6-1 and TRBJ1-6; possible D gene TRBD1, 5 bases. The CDR3 nucleotides are TGTGCCAGCAGTGAAGCGCCAGGGAGTAGAAACAATTCACCCCTCCACTTT. This gives the protein CASSEAPGSRNNSPLHF.